Presented here are 10 T cell receptor beta chains from one specimen sequenced in a study of T cell changes during pregnancy in multiple sclerosis. The assay was immunoSEQ multiplex PCR, and TCRdb's table has in-frame clones only and misses some. The table has roughly 90,000 clones, about 94% seen once. This specimen was peripheral blood, taken in the third trimester of pregnancy. The receptors were gathered from a female donor with multiple sclerosis, enrolled in a pregnancy study.

The chain is built from TRBV5-6 and TRBJ1-1; 8 bases are a match to TRBD1. CDR1 and CDR2 (germline): SGHDT, YYEEEE. This CDR3 is built from 16 residues. The V and J ends lost 0 bases and 1 base, in that order; junction bases with no gene match: 5. This chain's CDR3 is CASSLGTGRGNTEAFF. CDR3 coding DNA: TGTGCCAGCAGCTTGGGGACAGGGAGGGGGAACACTGAAGCTTTCTTT.

The chain is built from TRBV7-9 and TRBJ2-7, with TRBD2 matching over 7 bases. Germline CDR1 SEHNR, CDR2 FQNEAQ (reference sequence). CDR3 length equals 15 residues. V was pared by 5 bases and J by 4 bases, with 11 bases of the junction left unmatched. CDR3 DNA: TGTGCCAGCAGCGCCGGGAGGCTAGGAGGTTACGAGCAGTACTTC. It is translated as CASSAGRLGGYEQYF.

The chain combines TRBV29-1 with TRBJ2-1, with 11 bases lining up with TRBD2. Per germline, CDR1 SQVTM and CDR2 ANQGSEA. The ends lost 8 bases at V and 3 bases at J; junction bases unmatched: 3. This CDR3 region has 13 residues. The CDR3 coding sequence is TGCAGCACTAGCGGGAGTGTCTACAATGAGCAGTTCTTC. Amino acid sequence: CSTSGSVYNEQFF.

CDR3 coding DNA: TGTGCCAGCAAATCGTCCCGGGGAGAGACCCAGTACTTC. This sequence encodes CASKSSRGETQYF. The rearrangement links TRBV2 to TRBJ2-5, with D possibly matching TRBD2 (5 bases). The CDR3 spans 13 residues. Per the germline V gene, CDR1 is SNHLY and CDR2 is FYNNEI. V gave up 7 bases and J gave up 4 bases, with 13 bases separating them.

Concerning this clone: A read error may account for a junction end that differs from germline. CDR3 bases: TGTGCCAGCAGCTTGAAGTCTGACGGAGCTTTT. Protein sequence: CASSLKSDGAF. The chain uses TRBV7-9 and TRBJ1-3; D remains ambiguous. The CDR3 extends over 11 amino acids. CDR1 is SEHNR and CDR2 is FQNEAQ in the germline V gene (reference sequence). Based on the CDR3 plus reference TRBV7-9 and TRBJ1-3, the full variable domain is DTGVSQNPRHKITKRGQNVTFRCDPISEHNRLYWYRQTLGQGPEFLTYFQNEAQLEKSRLLSDRFSAERPKGSFSTLEIQRTEQGDSAMYLCASSLKSDGAFGEGSWLTVV.

The genes are TRBV7-2 and TRBJ2-5; D is unclear. V was pared by 2 bases and J by 2 bases, with 18 bases between. Germline loops: CDR1 SGHTA, CDR2 FQGNSA. The length of the CDR3 is 17 residues. CDR3 sequence reads: CASSLLPASSYQETQYF. The CDR3 region has the DNA TGTGCCAGCAGCTTATTGCCGGCTAGTTCTTATCAAGAGACCCAGTACTTC.

The rearrangement uses TRBV2 and TRBJ1-2; tentative D call: TRBD1 (5 bases). Trimming took 10 bases from V and 7 from J, leaving 19 bases between them. The germline V gene encodes CDR1 SNHLY and CDR2 FYNNEI. This CDR3 has 13 amino acids. In nucleotides, the CDR3 is TGTGCCACCAACCGGGGAGGGCAGGGTGGCTACACCTTC. The encoded protein is CATNRGGQGGYTF.

CDR3 protein: CASSLTSDSSYNEQFF. The CDR3 coding sequence is TGTGCCAGCAGCTTAACTAGCGATAGCTCCTACAATGAGCAGTTCTTC. The chain has TRBV7-3 and TRBJ2-1; D is perhaps TRBD2 (5 bases). The germline V and J ends were trimmed by 0 bases and 0 bases, with 9 bases remaining between them. The CDR3 runs to 16 residues. Germline loops: CDR1 SGHTA, CDR2 FQGTGA.

The chain joins TRBV11-2 to TRBJ2-7; 9 bases line up with TRBD1. Germline CDR1 and CDR2: SGHAT and FQNNGV. This CDR3 is 13 amino acids long. V shed 5 bases and J 7 bases; nucleotides not matched to a gene: 6. The CDR3: CASSPGQGREQYF. In nucleotides, the CDR3 is TGTGCCAGCAGCCCAGGACAGGGGAGGGAGCAGTACTTC.

The V call is TRBV19, the J call TRBJ1-5; 9 nucleotides align to TRBD1. The length of the CDR3 is 16 residues. Trimming cost V 3 bases and J 6 bases; bases outside gene matches: 9. Germline CDR1 and CDR2: LNHDA and SQIVND (reference sequence). CDR3 sequence: CASSIRDLTGGQPQHF. DNA for the CDR3: TGTGCCAGTAGTATTAGGGATTTGACAGGGGGTCAGCCCCAGCATTTT. Filled out from reference TRBV19 and TRBJ1-5, the complete variable domain reads DGGITQSPKYLFRKEGQNVTLSCEQNLNHDAMYWYRQDPGQGLRLIYYSQIVNDFQKGDIAEGYSVSREKKESFPLTVTSAQKNPTAFYLCASSIRDLTGGQPQHFGDGTRLSIL.